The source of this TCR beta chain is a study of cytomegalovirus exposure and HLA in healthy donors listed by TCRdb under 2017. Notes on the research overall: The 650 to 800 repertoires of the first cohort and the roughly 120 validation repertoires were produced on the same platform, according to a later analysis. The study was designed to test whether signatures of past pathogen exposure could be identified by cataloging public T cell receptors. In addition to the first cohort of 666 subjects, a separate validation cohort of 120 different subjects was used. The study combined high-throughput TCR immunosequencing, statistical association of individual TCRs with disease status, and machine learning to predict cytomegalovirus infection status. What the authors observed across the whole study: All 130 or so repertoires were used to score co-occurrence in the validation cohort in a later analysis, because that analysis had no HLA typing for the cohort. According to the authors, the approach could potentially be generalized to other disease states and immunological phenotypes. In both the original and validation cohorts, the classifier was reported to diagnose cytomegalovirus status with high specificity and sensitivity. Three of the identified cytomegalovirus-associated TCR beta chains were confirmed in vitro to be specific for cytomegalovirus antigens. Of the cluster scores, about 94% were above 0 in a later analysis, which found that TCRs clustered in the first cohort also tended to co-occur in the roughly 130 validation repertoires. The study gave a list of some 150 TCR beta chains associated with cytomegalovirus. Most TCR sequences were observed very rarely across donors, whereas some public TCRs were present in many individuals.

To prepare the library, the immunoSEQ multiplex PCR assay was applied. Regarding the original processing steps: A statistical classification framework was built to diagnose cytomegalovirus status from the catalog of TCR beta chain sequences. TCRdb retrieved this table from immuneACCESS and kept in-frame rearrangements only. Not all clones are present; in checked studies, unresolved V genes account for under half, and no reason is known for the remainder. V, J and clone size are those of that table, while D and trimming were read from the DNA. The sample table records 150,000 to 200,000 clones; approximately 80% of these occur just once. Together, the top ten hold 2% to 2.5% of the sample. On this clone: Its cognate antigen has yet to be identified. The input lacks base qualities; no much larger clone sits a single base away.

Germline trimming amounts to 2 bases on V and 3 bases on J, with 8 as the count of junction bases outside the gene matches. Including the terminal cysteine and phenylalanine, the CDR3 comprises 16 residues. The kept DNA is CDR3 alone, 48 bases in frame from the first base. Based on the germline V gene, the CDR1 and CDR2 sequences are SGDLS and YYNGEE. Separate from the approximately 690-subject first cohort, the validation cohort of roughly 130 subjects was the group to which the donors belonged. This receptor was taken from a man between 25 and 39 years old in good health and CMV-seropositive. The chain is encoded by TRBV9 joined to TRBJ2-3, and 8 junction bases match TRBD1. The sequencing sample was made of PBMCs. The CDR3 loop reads CASSVAGTGPTDTQYF. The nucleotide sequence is TGTGCCAGCAGCGTTGCCGGGACAGGTCCGACAGATACGCAGTATTTT. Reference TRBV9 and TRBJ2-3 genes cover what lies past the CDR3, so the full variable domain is DSGVTQTPKHLITATGQRVTLRCSPRSGDLSVYWYQQSLDQGLQFLIQYYNGEERAKGNILERFSAQQFPDLHSELNLSSLELGDSALYFCASSVAGTGPTDTQYFGPGTRLTVL.